This T cell receptor (beta chain) is drawn from a study of blood T cell repertoires in COVID-19. There are a few counts of this clone. Individuals aged about 18 to 89 years were recruited from 24 US areas. Per the authors' pipeline: Reference gene primer amplification gave nucleated cell count estimates. Sequencing used immunoSEQ multiplex PCR; TCRdb keeps in-frame clones, though not all of them. For V, J and clone size, that table is used; D and trimming come from the DNA. This table holds 350,000 to 400,000 clones, approximately 89% found once. The CDR3 spans 17 residues. V trimming: 1 base; J trimming: 7 bases; junction bases outside the gene matches: 11. The germline CDR1 and CDR2 sequences are SGHNT and YENEEA.

Sequencing used PBMCs or T cells enriched from blood (not recorded which). The receptor comes from a woman aged 40-49 years who had been exposed to COVID-19. V and J are TRBV11-3 and TRBJ2-1; 9 positions agree with TRBD2. The CDR3 protein is CASSLAVRTSDRNEQFF. Here the CDR3 DNA reads TGTGCCAGCAGCTTAGCGGTCCGGACTAGCGACAGGAATGAGCAGTTCTTC.